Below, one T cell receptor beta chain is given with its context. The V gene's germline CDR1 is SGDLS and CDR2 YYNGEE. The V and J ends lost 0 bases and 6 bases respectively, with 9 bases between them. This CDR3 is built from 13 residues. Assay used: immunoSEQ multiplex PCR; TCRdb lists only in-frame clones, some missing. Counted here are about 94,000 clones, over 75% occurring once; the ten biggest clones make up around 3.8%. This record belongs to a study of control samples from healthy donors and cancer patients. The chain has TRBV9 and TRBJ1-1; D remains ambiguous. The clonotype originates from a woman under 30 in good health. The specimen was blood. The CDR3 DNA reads TGTGCCAGCAGCGTAGGAGGTGGGGCTGAAGCTTTCTTT. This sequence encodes CASSVGGGAEAFF. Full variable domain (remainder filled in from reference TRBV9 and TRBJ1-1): DSGVTQTPKHLITATGQRVTLRCSPRSGDLSVYWYQQSLDQGLQFLIQYYNGEERAKGNILERFSAQQFPDLHSELNLSSLELGDSALYFCASSVGGGAEAFFGQGTRLTVV.